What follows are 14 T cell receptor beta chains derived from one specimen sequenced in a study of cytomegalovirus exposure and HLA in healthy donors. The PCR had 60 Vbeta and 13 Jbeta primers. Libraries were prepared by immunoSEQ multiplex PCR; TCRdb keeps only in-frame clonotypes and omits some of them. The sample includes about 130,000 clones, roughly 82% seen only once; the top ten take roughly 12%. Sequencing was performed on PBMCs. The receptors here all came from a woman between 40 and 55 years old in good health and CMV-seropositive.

CDR3: CASSGLAGVEQYF. CDR3 coding DNA: TGTGCCAGCAGTGGACTAGCGGGAGTTGAGCAGTACTTC. The chain employs TRBV2 and TRBJ2-7; 12 positions agree with TRBD2. CDR1 and CDR2 from the germline V gene are SNHLY and FYNNEI. Trimming at V came to 4 bases and at J to 7 bases, leaving 2 bases not matched to a gene. CDR3 length: 13 residues.

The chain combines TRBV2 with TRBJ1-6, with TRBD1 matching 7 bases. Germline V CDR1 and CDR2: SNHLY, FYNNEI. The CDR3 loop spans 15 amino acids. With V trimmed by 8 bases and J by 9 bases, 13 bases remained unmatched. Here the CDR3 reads CASCSGTDDFSPLHF. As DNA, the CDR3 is TGTGCCAGCTGTTCCGGGACAGATGATTTTTCACCCCTCCACTTT.

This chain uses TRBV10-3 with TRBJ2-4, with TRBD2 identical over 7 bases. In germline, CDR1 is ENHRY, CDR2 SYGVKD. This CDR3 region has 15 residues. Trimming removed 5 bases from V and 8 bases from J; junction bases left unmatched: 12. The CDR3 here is CAISPSDGLADIQYF. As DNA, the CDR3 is TGTGCCATCAGTCCCAGTGATGGCCTAGCGGACATTCAGTACTTC.

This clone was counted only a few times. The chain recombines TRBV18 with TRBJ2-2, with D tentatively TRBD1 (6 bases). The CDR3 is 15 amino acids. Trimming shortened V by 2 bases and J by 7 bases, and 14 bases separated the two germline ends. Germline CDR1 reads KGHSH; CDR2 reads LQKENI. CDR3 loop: CASSPNTGSVGELFF. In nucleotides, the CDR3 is TGTGCCAGCTCACCAAATACAGGGTCGGTCGGGGAGCTGTTTTTT.

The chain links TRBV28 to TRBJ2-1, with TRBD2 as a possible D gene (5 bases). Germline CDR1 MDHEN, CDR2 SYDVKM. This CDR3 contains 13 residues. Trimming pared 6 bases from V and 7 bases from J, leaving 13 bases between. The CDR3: CASRGLRRNEQFF. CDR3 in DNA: TGTGCCAGCAGGGGTCTCAGGAGGAATGAGCAGTTCTTC.

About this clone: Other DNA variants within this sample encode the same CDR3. CDR3 protein: CASPPLGGAEAFF. The CDR3 DNA is TGTGCCAGCCCCCCCCTGGGAGGCGCTGAAGCTTTCTTT. The gene calls are TRBV6-1 and TRBJ1-1; no reliable D call. CDR3 length: 13 residues. Germline lookup yields CDR1 MNHNS and CDR2 SASEGT. The germline V and J ends were trimmed by 8 bases and 6 bases, with 16 bases remaining between them.

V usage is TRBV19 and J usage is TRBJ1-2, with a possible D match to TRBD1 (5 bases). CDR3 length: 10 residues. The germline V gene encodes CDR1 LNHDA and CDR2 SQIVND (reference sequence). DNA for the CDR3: TGTGCTAGTCAGGGCTATGGCTACACCTTC. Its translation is CASQGYGYTF.

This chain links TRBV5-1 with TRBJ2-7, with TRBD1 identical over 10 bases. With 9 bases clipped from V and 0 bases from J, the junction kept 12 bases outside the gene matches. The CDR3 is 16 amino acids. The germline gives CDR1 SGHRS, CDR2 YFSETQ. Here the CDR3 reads CATSLGQGPSSYEQYF. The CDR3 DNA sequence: TGCGCCACCTCCCTGGGACAGGGGCCGAGCTCCTACGAGCAGTACTTC.

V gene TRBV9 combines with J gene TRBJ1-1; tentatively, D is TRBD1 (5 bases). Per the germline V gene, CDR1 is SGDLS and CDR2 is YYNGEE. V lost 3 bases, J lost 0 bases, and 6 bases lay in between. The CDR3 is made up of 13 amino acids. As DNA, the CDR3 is TGTGCCAGCAGCGGACAGATGAACACTGAAGCTTTCTTT. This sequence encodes CASSGQMNTEAFF.

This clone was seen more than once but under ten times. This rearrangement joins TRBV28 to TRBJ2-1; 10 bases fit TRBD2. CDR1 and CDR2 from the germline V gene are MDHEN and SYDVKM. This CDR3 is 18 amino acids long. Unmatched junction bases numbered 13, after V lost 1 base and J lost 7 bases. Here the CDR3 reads CASSLYLHGLAGENEQFF. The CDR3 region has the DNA TGTGCCAGCAGTTTATATCTCCACGGGCTAGCGGGAGAGAATGAGCAGTTCTTC.

CDR3 nucleotide sequence: TGTGCCAGCAGCCGACCCGGACTGAACTATGGCTACACCTTC. Translated, it gives CASSRPGLNYGYTF. The rearrangement links TRBV28 to TRBJ1-2; D not resolved. This CDR3 comprises 14 residues. CDR1 is MDHEN and CDR2 is SYDVKM in the germline V gene. Trimming stripped 6 bases from V and 2 bases from J, with 13 bases between.

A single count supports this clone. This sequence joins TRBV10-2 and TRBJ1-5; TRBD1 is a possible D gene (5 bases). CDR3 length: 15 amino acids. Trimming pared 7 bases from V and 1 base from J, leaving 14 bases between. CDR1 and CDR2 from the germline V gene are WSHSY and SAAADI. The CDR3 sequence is CASTRGEGSNQPQHF. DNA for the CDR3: TGCGCCAGCACTCGGGGGGAGGGAAGCAATCAGCCCCAGCATTTT.

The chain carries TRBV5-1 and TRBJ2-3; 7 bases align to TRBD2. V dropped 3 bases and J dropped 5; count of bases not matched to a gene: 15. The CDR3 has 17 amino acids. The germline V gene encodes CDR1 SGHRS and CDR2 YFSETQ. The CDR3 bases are TGCGCCAGCAGCTCCGAACTTAAAAGAACGGGGGGAGATACGCAGTATTTT. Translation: CASSSELKRTGGDTQYF.

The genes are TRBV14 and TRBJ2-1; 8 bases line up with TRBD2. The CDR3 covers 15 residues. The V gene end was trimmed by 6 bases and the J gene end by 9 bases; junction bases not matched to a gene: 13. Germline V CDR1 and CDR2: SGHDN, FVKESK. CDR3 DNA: TGTGCCAGCAGTACCGGGACTAGAAGCTGGGGTGAGCAGTTCTTC. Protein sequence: CASSTGTRSWGEQFF. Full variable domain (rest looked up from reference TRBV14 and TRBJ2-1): EAGVTQFPSHSVIEKGQTVTLRCDPISGHDNLYWYRRVMGKEIKFLLHFVKESKQDESGMPNNRFLAERTGGTYSTLKVQPAELEDSGVYFCASSTGTRSWGEQFFGPGTRLTVL.